These 26 T cell receptor beta chains originate from one sample sequenced in a study of Ad26.COV2.S vaccination and SARS-CoV-2 variants. Produced via immunoSEQ multiplex PCR; TCRdb's table is partial and in-frame only. The sample yields hundreds of thousands of clones, 89% seen once. Treatment denoted: some 19 received Ad26.COV2.S at low or high dose, single or two shots; about 5 received placebo; per-sample allocation not given. All samples were drawn on day 63, counting from the first vaccine or placebo injection. The source was peripheral blood, collected in a trial of Ad26.COV2.S vaccine versus placebo. Receptor source: a person between 18 and 65 years old who received the Ad26.COV2.S COVID-19 vaccine or a placebo.

The genes are TRBV7-9 and TRBJ2-2; D gene uncertain. V lost 4 bases, J lost 8 bases, and 2 bases lay in between. The CDR3 totals 10 residues. Germline-derived CDR1 and CDR2 are SEHNR and FQNEAQ (reference sequence). The DNA for the CDR3 is TGTGCCAGCAGCTATGGGGAGCTGTTTTTT. Its translation: CASSYGELFF.

The chain is built from TRBV27 and TRBJ2-5; D is uncertain. The CDR3 covers 13 residues. The V end was cut by 5 bases, the J end by 3 bases, with 10 bases between. Germline CDR1 and CDR2: MNHEY and SMNVEV (reference sequence). The CDR3 here is CASSRTSEETQYF. In nucleotides, the CDR3 is TGTGCCAGCAGTAGGACCTCGGAAGAGACCCAGTACTTC.

The chain combines TRBV3-1 (or the pseudogene TRBV3-2) with TRBJ1-6; TRBD1 might be the D (6 bases). Trimming cost V 2 bases and J 7 bases, with 6 bases left between them. The CDR3 is 13 residues long. CDR1 and CDR2 from the germline V gene are LGHDT and YNNKEL (reference sequence). The CDR3 region has the DNA TGTGCCAGCAGCCAACAGGGGAATTCACCCCTCCACTTT. Protein: CASSQQGNSPLHF.

The V call is TRBV19, the J call TRBJ2-3, with D perhaps being TRBD1 or TRBD2 (5 bases each). Looked up from germline, CDR1 is LNHDA and CDR2 is SQIVND (reference sequence). V was cut by 3 bases and J by 2 bases, with 9 bases left in between. This CDR3 region has 14 residues. The CDR3 reads CASSIGTLTDTQYF. DNA for the CDR3: TGTGCCAGTAGTATTGGGACCCTCACAGATACGCAGTATTTT.

This clone was seen only a few times. This chain connects TRBV6-1 to TRBJ2-4, with 7 bases lining up with TRBD2. In germline, CDR1 is MNHNS, CDR2 SASEGT. The ends lost 0 bases at V and 5 bases at J; junction bases unmatched: 4. This CDR3 contains 15 residues. The CDR3 is CASSEAGGVQNIQYF. The DNA of the CDR3 is TGTGCCAGCAGTGAAGCGGGGGGGGTCCAAAACATTCAGTACTTC.

The chain joins TRBV5-1 to TRBJ2-5; TRBD1 is a possible D gene (6 bases). The CDR3 sequence is 14 residues long. Germline CDR1 SGHRS, CDR2 YFSETQ. V was clipped by 0 bases and J by 7 bases, with 13 bases between them. CDR3 sequence (DNA): TGCGCCAGCAGCTTGGACAGGGCCGAGGGGACCCAGTACTTC. Translated: CASSLDRAEGTQYF.

CDR3 nucleotide sequence: TGCGCCAGCAGCCGGGGGTCCTCGAACACTGAAGCTTTCTTT. Protein: CASSRGSSNTEAFF. The chain links TRBV5-1 to TRBJ1-1; TRBD1 might be the D (5 bases). Germline CDR1 is SGHRS and CDR2 is YFSETQ. The CDR3 is 14 residues long. Trimming removed 4 bases at V and 1 base at J, with 11 bases between.

The rearrangement joins TRBV7-2 to TRBJ1-2, with a possible D match to TRBD1 (5 bases). The CDR3 runs 16 residues. V was pared by 5 bases and J by 0 bases, with 16 bases between. Germline CDR1 reads SGHTA; CDR2 reads FQGNSA. The CDR3 sequence is CASSPSLGPSNYGYTF. The DNA for the CDR3 is TGTGCCAGCAGCCCATCATTGGGACCCTCTAACTATGGCTACACCTTC.

The chain has TRBV5-1 and TRBJ2-7, with D possibly matching TRBD1 (6 bases). The CDR3 spans 16 residues. The V gene's germline CDR1 is SGHRS and CDR2 YFSETQ. Trimming took 0 bases from V and 2 from J, leaving 15 bases between them. In DNA form, the CDR3 reads TGCGCCAGCAGCTTGGACCCCGGGACACGAACCTACGAGCAGTACTTC. It yields the protein CASSLDPGTRTYEQYF.

This sequence joins TRBV4-1 and TRBJ2-7; no reliable D call. Germline loops: CDR1 MGHRA, CDR2 YSYEKL. The CDR3 is 15 residues long. The V end lost 2 bases, the J end lost 0 bases, and 11 bases lay between the germline ends. The CDR3 protein is CASSQSDYISYEQYF. In nucleotides, the CDR3 is TGCGCCAGCAGCCAATCCGATTACATCTCCTACGAGCAGTACTTC.

This sequence joins TRBV15 and TRBJ2-1, with 8 nucleotides matching TRBD2. The CDR3 has 15 amino acids. The germline V gene encodes CDR1 LNHNV and CDR2 YYDKDF (reference sequence). V shed 0 bases, J shed 3 bases, and the junction held 1 base outside the gene matches. CDR3 loop: CATSRERGVYNEQFF. The CDR3 DNA follows: TGTGCCACCAGCAGAGAGCGGGGGGTCTACAATGAGCAGTTCTTC.

This sequence joins TRBV7-9 and TRBJ2-1; D remains ambiguous. Germline assignment: CDR1 SEHNR and CDR2 FQNEAQ (reference sequence). This CDR3 is 11 amino acids long. Between the trimmed V and J ends, which lost 5 bases and 13 bases, there was a span of 12 bases. The CDR3 sequence: CASSPDIIQFF. For the CDR3, the DNA is TGTGCCAGCAGCCCCGACATCATCCAGTTCTTC. The whole variable domain, filled in from reference TRBV7-9 and TRBJ2-1, reads DTGVSQNPRHKITKRGQNVTFRCDPISEHNRLYWYRQTLGQGPEFLTYFQNEAQLEKSRLLSDRFSAERPKGSFSTLEIQRTEQGDSAMYLCASSPDIIQFFGPGTRLTVL.

The V call is TRBV29-1, the J call TRBJ2-7, with 11 bases that match TRBD2. CDR1 and CDR2 from the germline V gene are SQVTM and ANQGSEA. This CDR3 comprises 14 residues. V was clipped by 6 bases and J by 6 bases; unmatched bases: 10. As DNA, the CDR3 is TGCAGCGTGCATTTAGCGGGGGGGCCGGGCGAGCAGTACTTC. It yields the protein CSVHLAGGPGEQYF.

The chain couples TRBV18 to TRBJ1-1; 7 positions agree with TRBD1. Germline loops: CDR1 KGHSH, CDR2 LQKENI. This CDR3 has 18 amino acids. V shed 5 bases and J 1 base; nucleotides not matched to a gene: 16. In DNA, the CDR3 is TGTGCCAGCTCAACCAGATTCGGACAGGAGAAAAGGAACACTGAAGCTTTCTTT. Amino acids: CASSTRFGQEKRNTEAFF.

The chain is built from TRBV5-4 and TRBJ1-5; 7 nucleotides match TRBD1. The CDR3 spans 15 residues. Germline loops: CDR1 SGHNT, CDR2 YYREEE (reference sequence). V was pared by 4 bases and J by 5 bases, with 9 bases of the junction left unmatched. CDR3 residues: CASSGRTGGDQPQHF. CDR3 DNA: TGTGCCAGCAGCGGTAGGACAGGAGGGGATCAGCCCCAGCATTTT.

The chain employs TRBV6-4 and TRBJ2-3; the D is unclear. Germline V gene lookup returns CDR1 MRHNA and CDR2 SNTAGT. The CDR3 is 13 amino acids. Trimming removed 4 bases at V and 1 base at J, with 6 bases between. The chain's CDR3 is CASSGVGTDTQYF. In DNA, the CDR3 is TGTGCCAGCAGTGGGGTAGGCACAGATACGCAGTATTTT.

CDR3 nucleotides: TGTGCCAGTACCCTAGCGGGGGGCTCGAATCAGCCCCAGCATTTT. It specifies CASTLAGGSNQPQHF. The genes are TRBV19 and TRBJ1-5; D perhaps matches TRBD1 (6 bases). CDR1 LNHDA and CDR2 SQIVND come from the germline V gene (reference sequence). Trimming cost V 7 bases and J 4 bases, with 17 bases left between them. The CDR3 length is 15 residues.

This chain uses TRBV5-4 with TRBJ2-3; the D gene is possibly TRBD1 (5 bases). Germline V lookup: CDR1 SGHNT, CDR2 YYREEE (reference sequence). This CDR3 contains 16 residues. V was clipped by 4 bases and J by 6 bases, with 21 bases between them. For the CDR3, the DNA is TGTGCCAGCAGCCCGAAATTGGCTGTAAAGGGGGATACGCAGTATTTT. As protein: CASSPKLAVKGDTQYF.

This clone was counted once. This rearrangement joins TRBV7-2 to TRBJ1-4; tentative D call: TRBD1 (5 bases). Between the trimmed V and J ends, which lost 3 bases and 7 bases, there was a span of 12 bases. The CDR3 runs 14 residues. Germline V CDR1 and CDR2: SGHTA, FQGNSA. CDR3 in amino acids: CASSLTGQTEKLFF. The CDR3 DNA follows: TGTGCCAGCAGCTTGACGGGGCAGACTGAAAAACTGTTTTTT.

The chain combines TRBV19 with TRBJ1-1, with D unresolved. Germline CDR1 LNHDA, CDR2 SQIVND (reference sequence). Between the trimmed V and J ends, which lost 5 bases and 4 bases, there was a span of 14 bases. The CDR3 consists of 14 residues. CDR3: CASSAHPRSTEAFF. The CDR3 DNA is TGTGCCAGTAGTGCCCATCCGAGATCCACTGAAGCTTTCTTT. Full variable domain (rest looked up from reference TRBV19 and TRBJ1-1): DGGITQSPKYLFRKEGQNVTLSCEQNLNHDAMYWYRQDPGQGLRLIYYSQIVNDFQKGDIAEGYSVSREKKESFPLTVTSAQKNPTAFYLCASSAHPRSTEAFFGQGTRLTVV.

The genes are TRBV6-5 and TRBJ2-7; TRBD2 agrees at 11 bases. Germline V gene data show CDR1 as MNHEY and CDR2 as SVGAGI. The CDR3 runs to 16 residues. The trim removed 0 bases at V and 3 bases at J, leaving 4 bases unmatched. The CDR3 DNA is TGTGCCAGCAGTTACTCACTAGCGGGAGCTTTCTACGAGCAGTACTTC. Amino acids: CASSYSLAGAFYEQYF.

With regard to this clone: Other DNA sequences from this sample encode an identical CDR3 as well. The chain couples TRBV12-3 or TRBV12-4 to TRBJ1-5; no reliable D call. V was cut by 5 bases and J by 0 bases, with 5 bases left in between. The CDR3 length is 13 residues. This chain's CDR3 is CASSTDSNQPQHF. The CDR3 nucleotides read TGTGCCAGCAGTACGGATAGCAATCAGCCCCAGCATTTT.

This chain connects TRBV5-1 to TRBJ1-1, with D perhaps TRBD1 (6 bases). V dropped 3 bases and J dropped 1 base, with 19 bases sitting between them. This CDR3 comprises 17 residues. CDR1 is SGHRS and CDR2 is YFSETQ in the germline V gene. CDR3: CASSSYRDRAGNTEAFF. In nucleotides, the CDR3 is TGCGCCAGCAGCTCCTACAGGGATCGGGCAGGGAACACTGAAGCTTTCTTT. Combining the CDR3 with reference TRBV5-1 and TRBJ1-1 gives the whole variable domain KAGVTQTPRYLIKTRGQQVTLSCSPISGHRSVSWYQQTPGQGLQFLFEYFSETQRNKGNFPGRFSGRQFSNSRSEMNVSTLELGDSALYLCASSSYRDRAGNTEAFFGQGTRLTVV.

The J gene is TRBJ1-6, the V gene TRBV10-3; D might be TRBD1 (6 bases). The CDR3 spans 15 residues. V shed 2 bases and J shed 10 bases, with 15 bases lying between them. The V gene's germline CDR1 is ENHRY and CDR2 SYGVKD. The DNA for the CDR3 is TGTGCCATCAGTGAGAAGGGGACAATCGCATCACCCCTCCACTTT. Its protein product is CAISEKGTIASPLHF.

The chain couples TRBV5-1 to TRBJ1-2, with 8 bases identical to TRBD1. Unmatched junction bases numbered 12, after V lost 5 bases and J lost 9 bases. The V gene's germline CDR1 is SGHRS and CDR2 YFSETQ. This CDR3 is built from 14 residues. In DNA, the CDR3 is TGCGCCAGCAGACGCGGGACAGGTGACGAAAGCTACACCTTC. Amino acids: CASRRGTGDESYTF. Drawing the rest from reference TRBV5-1 and TRBJ1-2, the complete variable domain is KAGVTQTPRYLIKTRGQQVTLSCSPISGHRSVSWYQQTPGQGLQFLFEYFSETQRNKGNFPGRFSGRQFSNSRSEMNVSTLELGDSALYLCASRRGTGDESYTFGSGTRLTVV.

V usage is TRBV18 and J usage is TRBJ2-3, with 13 bases fitting TRBD2. The CDR3 has 22 amino acids. Trimming at V came to 4 bases and at J to 0 bases, leaving 19 bases not matched to a gene. CDR1 is KGHSH and CDR2 is LQKENI in the germline V gene. The CDR3 protein is CASSQTQTSGGYFSPSTDTQYF. The CDR3 coding sequence is TGTGCCAGCTCACAGACCCAGACTAGCGGGGGGTACTTTTCCCCTAGCACAGATACGCAGTATTTT.